Following are 5 T cell receptor beta chains from one sample sequenced in a study of T-cell memory formation after mild COVID-19. MiXCR, applied by TCRdb to the 5' RACE reads, yields one record per CDR3 protein. The sample shows tens of thousands of distinct CDR3 sequences, over 7.5% of them seen only once. Sequencing was performed on PBMCs or a T cell subset sorted from them (not recorded which). These receptors all stem from a man younger than 35 who had mild COVID-19 (a few samples of this study predate the infection). Cell type and time point are not known.

The chain couples TRBV9 to TRBJ1-1, with 9 bases matching TRBD1. The J segment lost 5 bases and the V segment lost 2 bases, leaving 7 bases of the junction unmatched. The CDR3 spans 15 residues. CDR1 and CDR2 (germline): SGDLS, YYNGEE. For the CDR3, the DNA is TGTGCCAGCAGCGTGGAGGGACAGGGAAAAACTGAAGCTTTCTTT. This codes for CASSVEGQGKTEAFF. Complete variable domain (other parts from reference TRBV9 and TRBJ1-1): DSGVTQTPKHLITATGQRVTLRCSPRSGDLSVYWYQQSLDQGLQFLIQYYNGEERAKGNILERFSAQQFPDLHSELNLSSLELGDSALYFCASSVEGQGKTEAFFGQGTRLTVV.

This clonotype is categorized as medium-sized. This chain connects TRBV7-9 to TRBJ2-1; 7 bases map to TRBD2. The CDR3 is 16 residues long. J gave up 0 bases and V 7 bases, and 9 bases lay outside the gene matches. CDR1 is SEHNR, CDR2 FQNEAQ, per germline (reference sequence). The CDR3 nucleotides read TGTGCCAGCATCACACAGCGGGGAAGCTCCTACAATGAGCAGTTCTTC. Encoded protein: CASITQRGSSYNEQFF.

This clonotype was seen only a few times. The gene calls are TRBV7-2 and TRBJ1-5, with 7 bases that match TRBD1. The V gene's germline CDR1 is SGHTA and CDR2 FQGNSA. This CDR3 spans 15 amino acids. Unmatched junction bases numbered 4, after V lost 1 base and J lost 4 bases. The CDR3 here is CASSLVGGQNQPQHF. The CDR3, as DNA: TGTGCCAGCAGCTTAGTAGGGGGCCAAAATCAGCCCCAGCATTTT. Full variable domain (outside the CDR3, taken from reference TRBV7-2 and TRBJ1-5): GAGVSQSPSNKVTEKGKDVELRCDPISGHTALYWYRQSLGQGLEFLIYFQGNSAPDKSGLPSDRFSAERTGGSVSTLTIQRTQQEDSAVYLCASSLVGGQNQPQHFGDGTRLSIL.

This clonotype was detected ten times or more. The V gene is TRBV5-1, the J gene TRBJ2-5; maybe TRBD1 (6 bases). The germline gives CDR1 SGHRS, CDR2 YFSETQ. V lost 7 bases and J 1 base, leaving 14 bases between the germline ends. The CDR3 is 14 residues long. This chain's CDR3 is CASQRDRTQETQYF. Here the CDR3 DNA reads TGCGCCAGCCAGCGCGACAGGACCCAAGAGACCCAGTACTTC.

This clonotype was seen only a few times. This chain connects TRBV6-5 to TRBJ2-2; 8 nucleotides align to TRBD1. The ends lost 2 bases at V and 7 bases at J; junction bases unmatched: 9. CDR3 size: 16 residues. CDR1 is MNHEY, CDR2 SVGAGI, per germline. In DNA form, the CDR3 reads TGTGCCAGCAGTTACGGAGGACAGGGAGGAGTCGGGGAGCTGTTTTTT. It specifies CASSYGGQGGVGELFF.